The clone carrying this T cell receptor beta chain was detected a few times. The data were obtained in a study of CD8+ T cells in alopecia areata. Those with alopecia areata gave lesional scalp punch biopsies and peripheral blood. Reverse transcription of extracted RNA yielded cDNA, which provided the sequencing template. Using immunoSEQ multiplex PCR, the repertoire was profiled, and TCRdb retains in-frame clones only, with some absent. The table records 200,000 or so clones, 50% to 70% of them present only once. Looked up from germline, CDR1 is LNHDA and CDR2 is SQIVND (reference sequence). CDR3 length: 12 residues. The V end was cut by 1 base, the J end by 8 bases, with 8 bases between.

Sequencing used CD4+ T cells sorted from blood, obtained at week 0. J is TRBJ1-1 and V is TRBV19; D is ambiguous. This TCR was sampled from a human donor with alopecia areata. As DNA, the CDR3 is TGTGCCAGTAGTATAGTCGGACGAGAAGCTTTCTTT. Protein sequence: CASSIVGREAFF.